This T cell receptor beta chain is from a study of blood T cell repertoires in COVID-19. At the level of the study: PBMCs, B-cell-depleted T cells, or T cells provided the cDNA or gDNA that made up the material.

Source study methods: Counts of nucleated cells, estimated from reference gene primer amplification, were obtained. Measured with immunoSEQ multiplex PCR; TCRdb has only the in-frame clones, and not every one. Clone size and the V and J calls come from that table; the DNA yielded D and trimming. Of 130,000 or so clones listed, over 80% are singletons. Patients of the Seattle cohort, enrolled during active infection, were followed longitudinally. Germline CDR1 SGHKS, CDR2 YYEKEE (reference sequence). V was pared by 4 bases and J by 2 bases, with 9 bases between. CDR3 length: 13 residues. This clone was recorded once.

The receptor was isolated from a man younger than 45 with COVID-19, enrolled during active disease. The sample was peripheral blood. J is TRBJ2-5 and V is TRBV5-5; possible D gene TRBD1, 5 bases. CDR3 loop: CASSLRTQETQYF. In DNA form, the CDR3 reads TGTGCCAGCAGCCTGCGGACACAAGAGACCCAGTACTTC.